The 7 T cell receptor beta chains given below trace back to one sample, sequenced in a study of blood T cell repertoires in COVID-19. Sequencing used immunoSEQ multiplex PCR; TCRdb keeps in-frame clones, though not all of them. The sample yields some 250,000 clones, more than 75% seen once. The sample taken for sequencing was PBMCs or T cells enriched from blood (not recorded which). These receptors originate from a man aged 18 to 29 who had recovered from COVID-19.

This clone was recorded a few times. V and J are TRBV6-4 and TRBJ2-2, with TRBD2 as a possible D gene (5 bases). CDR1 MRHNA and CDR2 SNTAGT come from the germline V gene. CDR3 size: 15 residues. V shed 5 bases and J shed 3 bases, with 13 bases lying between them. CDR3 region: CASSPSSTHTGELFF. CDR3 nucleotides: TGTGCCAGCAGTCCTAGCTCAACGCACACCGGGGAGCTGTTTTTT.

This clone was detected ten times or more. The V and J genes are TRBV6-5 and TRBJ2-1, with D unclear. Trimming took 0 bases from V and 6 from J, leaving 15 bases between them. This CDR3 has 16 amino acids. Looked up from germline, CDR1 is MNHEY and CDR2 is SVGAGI. For the CDR3, the DNA is TGTGCCAGCAGTTACTCCCAACCTCCCCCTATCAATGAGCAGTTCTTC. This translates into CASSYSQPPPINEQFF.

This clone was recorded only once. DNA of the CDR3: TGTGCCAGCAGTTCGGACAGGGCCGAAGACTCAACCCTCAGTGAAAAACTGTTTTTT. It codes for CASSSDRAEDSTLSEKLFF. The chain combines TRBV28 with TRBJ1-4; 8 bases match TRBD1. CDR1 is MDHEN and CDR2 is SYDVKM in the germline V gene. V lost 4 bases to trimming and J lost 7 bases; unmatched junction nucleotides: 20. The CDR3 is 19 amino acids.

This chain links TRBV24-1 with TRBJ2-1; 7 bases are a match to TRBD2. In germline, CDR1 is KGHDR, CDR2 SFDVKD. After removal of 2 bases from V and 4 bases from J, the junction contained 7 bases not matched to a gene. CDR3 length: 16 residues. CDR3 residues: CATSDSAGWTYNEQFF. CDR3 DNA: TGTGCCACCAGTGATTCAGCGGGATGGACTTACAATGAGCAGTTCTTC.

The chain employs TRBV7-9 and TRBJ2-3, with D perhaps matching TRBD2 (6 bases). With 5 bases removed from V and 2 bases from J, the gap between germline ends came to 11 bases. Germline V gene sequence: CDR1 SEHNR, CDR2 FQNEAQ (reference sequence). The CDR3 extends over 14 amino acids. This CDR3 reads CASSGGLSTDTQYF. The CDR3 DNA reads as TGTGCCAGCAGCGGGGGGTTGTCCACAGATACGCAGTATTTT.

V is TRBV28 and J is TRBJ2-3; 9 bases fit TRBD1. This CDR3 is 14 amino acids long. Germline-derived CDR1 and CDR2 are MDHEN and SYDVKM. The V gene end was trimmed by 6 bases and the J gene end by 3 bases; junction bases not matched to a gene: 4. The CDR3: CASRGDRETDTQYF. The CDR3 coding sequence is TGTGCCAGCAGAGGGGACAGGGAAACAGATACGCAGTATTTT.

This chain links TRBV14 with TRBJ2-5; possible D gene TRBD2, 5 bases. Per the germline V gene, CDR1 is SGHDN and CDR2 is FVKESK. V lost 1 base to trimming and J lost 2 bases, with 14 bases between them. This CDR3 has 16 amino acids. CDR3 nucleotide sequence: TGTGCCAGCAGCCAAGCCCCTGGACGGGGACAAGAGACCCAGTACTTC. The encoded protein is CASSQAPGRGQETQYF.